This TCR beta chain stems from a study of spatial heterogeneity in lung cancer. Study summary: TCR transcript counts in tumor regions correlated strongly with a T cell module score from matched bulk RNA-seq. Regarding the study as a whole: One measure, the expanded intratumoral alpha and beta TCR count, tracked tumor mutation counts.

Each CDR3 protein is one row after TCRdb ran MiXCR on the 5' RACE reads. The table has about 8,400 distinct CDR3 sequences, approximately 8.2% seen once. The germline V gene encodes CDR1 SGHRS and CDR2 YFSETQ. Deletions cut 1 base from V and 2 bases from J, with 9 bases between. CDR3 size: 15 residues. Time point reported: sample taken at primary tumor resection. 72 TRACERx patients with early, untreated non-small cell lung cancer donated samples. TCRs were sequenced from unsorted whole RNA of tumor, nontumor lung or PBMC. Regarding this clonotype: What it recognizes is unknown.

The J gene is TRBJ1-4, the V gene TRBV5-1, with a possible D match to TRBD1 (6 bases). This sequence originates from a male donor with early-stage non-small cell lung cancer. The material sequenced was lung tumor tissue, taken at surgery. CDR3 loop: CASSLFTGTNEKLFF. The CDR3 bases are TGCGCCAGCAGCTTGTTTACAGGGACTAATGAAAAACTGTTTTTT. Full variable domain (remainder filled in from reference TRBV5-1 and TRBJ1-4): KAGVTQTPRYLIKTRGQQVTLSCSPISGHRSVSWYQQTPGQGLQFLFEYFSETQRNKGNFPGRFSGRQFSNSRSEMNVSTLELGDSALYLCASSLFTGTNEKLFFGSGTQLSVL.